The rows below give T cell receptor beta chains drawn from one sample of a study of patients and donors after allogeneic stem cell transplantation. TCRdb used MiXCR to reprocess the RT-PCR reads, holding one entry per CDR3 protein. Counted here are almost 90,000 distinct CDR3 sequences, 5% occurring once; the ten biggest clones make up around 2.6%. The specimen sequenced was blood, either unsorted or a sorted T cell fraction (not recorded which). The receptors originated from a human donor who was either an allogeneic HSCT recipient or a stem cell or donor lymphocyte infusion donor (not recorded which). It is not recorded whose cells these are; they may come from a transplant donor. Each CDR3 is given without its conserved first and last residue. Each record gives: V gene, clone size, J gene, CDR3 protein. Expanded clones are given a class, and other clones once, few, many or no size at all.

>TRBV20-1|NA|TRBJ2-3
SAPRGGRNTDTQY
>TRBV11-2|NA|TRBJ2-7
ASSRISRGYEQY
>TRBV19|many|TRBJ2-1
ASRFAGAGNEQF
>TRBV11-3|NA|TRBJ1-1
ASSPSPGGPGAF
>TRBV11-3|many|TRBJ2-1
ASSRTGDEQF
>TRBV28|NA|TRBJ2-3
ASSLQGSWTDTQY
>TRBV24-1|many|TRBJ2-5
ATSATREGGETQY
>TRBV27|many|TRBJ1-1
ASSLYRNTEAF
>TRBV6-1|NA|TRBJ2-5
ASSPSQGQETQY
>TRBV11-2|NA|TRBJ2-4
ASSSPGPGDIQY
>TRBV4-1|few|TRBJ2-3
ASSRFWPQGSTDTQY
>TRBV9|NA|TRBJ1-1
ASSPGVVNTEAF
>TRBV12-3/TRBV12-4|many|TRBJ1-4
ASSRQVATNEKLF
>TRBV18|many|TRBJ1-1
ASSSQGLEAF
>TRBV12-3/TRBV12-4|NA|TRBJ1-2
ASSSGRGDANYGYT
>TRBV18|many|TRBJ1-1
ASSPQWETEAF
>TRBV10-3|few|TRBJ2-1
AISGLAGGLPYNEQF
>TRBV9|many|TRBJ2-2
ASSVAGRVNTGELF
>TRBV11-2|many|TRBJ2-7
ASSPSNRVKSEVYEQY
>TRBV7-9|many|TRBJ1-6
ASSLRTGGNSPLH
>TRBV7-2|many|TRBJ2-4
ASSLSEGQGNIQY
>TRBV5-6|many|TRBJ1-4
ASSLTGPGEKLF
>TRBV18|NA|TRBJ1-1
ASSPPLRPSEAF
>TRBV28|many|TRBJ2-5
ASSGGGAGKETQY
>TRBV11-2|many|TRBJ1-2
ASSFSSSILYGYT
>TRBV11-1|many|TRBJ1-2
ASSFGAGTQGSNYGYT
>TRBV11-1|many|TRBJ2-1
ASSLDDSEQF
>TRBV3-1|many|TRBJ2-6
ASSHGVSGANVLT
>TRBV10-3|many|TRBJ2-3
AISEWSGTDTQY
>TRBV10-3|many|TRBJ2-7
AISQRRTGVEQY
>TRBV5-6|many|TRBJ1-3
ASSPQGIDSGNTIY
>TRBV3-1|few|TRBJ2-4
ASSPRTNKRDIQY
>TRBV2|many|TRBJ1-2
ASTETRTGIRGYT
>TRBV5-1|many|TRBJ2-7
ASSSGQGTYEQY
>TRBV3-1|NA|TRBJ2-7
ASSQGLASGRAD
>TRBV5-4|many|TRBJ2-1
ASSFGPGLAGEAYNEQF
>TRBV19|few|TRBJ2-2
ASSIESGTTGELF
>TRBV7-3|many|TRBJ2-1
ASSLIGIAGNEQF
>TRBV2|many|TRBJ2-2
ASSDPAGQNTGELF
>TRBV7-6|few|TRBJ2-7
ASSASSADYEQY
>TRBV20-1|many|TRBJ2-7
SASYGTGAYEQY
>TRBV5-1|few|TRBJ1-1
ASSPNRAPANTEAF
>TRBV2|few|TRBJ2-7
ASSDLGQGMNEQY
>TRBV7-3|many|TRBJ2-3
ASSLGSEGTQY
>TRBV27|many|TRBJ1-1
ASSPDRRGAF
>TRBV20-1|many|TRBJ1-2
SARAEGARDGYT
>TRBV28|NA|TRBJ2-7
ASSLFPGTGTYEQY
>TRBV4-2|NA|TRBJ2-7
ASSQDPGSYEQY
>TRBV15|many|TRBJ1-5
ATSRDPGGNQPQH